The T cell receptor beta chain described here comes from a study of T cell responses to AZD1222 COVID-19 vaccine. Study-level points and caveats: Seropositive at baseline were only a handful of AZD1222 recipients. The study reported that nearly half of spike-specific TCRs target unmutated variant regions. Donors in the cohort were predominantly white British and more often female, and clonal diversity was possibly underestimated. Sampling captured repertoires only after the peak T cell response.

V was pared by 2 bases and J by 0 bases, with 13 bases between. Germline CDR1 is KGHSH and CDR2 is LQKENI. This CDR3 has 16 residues. To note about this clone: What it recognizes is unknown.

Assay: immunoSEQ multiplex PCR; the TCRdb copy retains only in-frame clones and omits some. Of approximately 85,000 clones in the sample, around 85% were seen once. The clonotype originates from an adult in good health. This chain links TRBV18 with TRBJ1-2; possible D gene TRBD1, 5 bases. Sample: peripheral blood, taken on day 0 of AZD1222 vaccination. CDR3 protein: CASSPSGTGANYGYTF. CDR3 nucleotides: TGTGCCAGCTCACCATCCGGGACGGGCGCTAACTATGGCTACACCTTC.